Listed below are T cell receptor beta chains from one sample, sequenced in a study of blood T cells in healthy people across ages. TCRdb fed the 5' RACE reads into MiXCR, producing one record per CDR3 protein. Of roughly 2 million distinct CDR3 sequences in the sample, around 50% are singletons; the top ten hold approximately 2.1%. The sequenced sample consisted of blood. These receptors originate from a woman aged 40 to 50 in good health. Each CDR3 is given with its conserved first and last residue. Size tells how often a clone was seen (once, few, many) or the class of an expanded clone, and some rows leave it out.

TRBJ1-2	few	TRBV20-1	CSAGKNTREVGYTF
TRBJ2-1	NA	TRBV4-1	CASSQDQGIIYEQFF
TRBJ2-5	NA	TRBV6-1	CASSTSPQETQYF
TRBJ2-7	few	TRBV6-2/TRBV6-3	CASSYRGTGTVDKQYF
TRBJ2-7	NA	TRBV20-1	CSASSASYEQYF
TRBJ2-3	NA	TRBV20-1	CSAPGRNTDTQYF
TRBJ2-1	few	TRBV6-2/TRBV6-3	CASSFFVGQGRQDEQFF
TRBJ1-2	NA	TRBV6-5	CASSPGGWGYTF
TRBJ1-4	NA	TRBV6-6	CASRKTGSNEKLFF
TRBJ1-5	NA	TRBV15	CATSRDLTAGNQPQHF
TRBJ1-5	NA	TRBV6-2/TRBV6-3	CASSSIISGTSDNQPQHF
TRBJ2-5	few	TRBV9	CASSVTPGPELQETQYF